This T cell receptor (beta chain) was retrieved from a study of cytomegalovirus exposure and HLA in healthy donors (dated by TCRdb to the late 2010s). Context from the whole study: An earlier analysis of approximately 550 of the donors reported 250 to 300 Gb of sequence data and 100 million to 130 million unique TCR beta sequences from some 180 million T cells. An early release covering about 600 HLA-typed donors comprised around 300 gigabases of sequencing data and around 85 million unique TCR sequences. The genetic ancestry cluster associated with self-reported Caucasian donors included roughly four fifths of the approximately 400 genotyped donors. The study aimed to test whether cataloging public T cell receptors could reveal signatures of past pathogen exposure. The study profiled the T cell repertoires of 500 to 800 subjects by immunosequencing and related them to cytomegalovirus serostatus. In addition to the first cohort of several hundred subjects, a separate validation cohort of approximately 120 different subjects was used. To predict cytomegalovirus infection status, the study combined high-throughput TCR immunosequencing, statistical association of individual TCRs with disease status, and machine learning. A later analysis re-examined previously published TCR beta repertoires from just over 650 donors and added high-resolution HLA genotyping to investigate patterns of TCR occurrence. Rather than using new phenotypic data, the later analysis identified candidate immune exposures from TCR beta sequences and from how often those sequences occurred across donors. To decide whether each TCR beta V gene segment behaved as functional or pseudogenic, an earlier analysis of some 600 of the donors relied on high-throughput TCR beta sequencing. Alongside the repertoire data, information on donor age, sex, ethnicity and CMV serostatus was compiled. In a later genetic analysis, genome-wide SNP genotypes for 398 of the 666 donors were used, and that subset was treated as a discovery cohort. Every discovery cohort repertoire had been produced on one sequencing platform. HLA typing covered class I and class II loci at four-digit resolution. The number of typed donors differed by locus: roughly 629-640 for A, B, C, DRB1 and DQB1; 500 to 550 for DQA1; some 610 for DPA1; and roughly 470 for DPB1. Several DR-DQ haplotypes were treated as single units for association and clustering because of strong linkage in the cohort. On average, roughly 250,000 unique TCR beta nucleotide sequences were sequenced per donor among some 430 genotyped donors of the cohort, with roughly 18% of those sequences being non-productive.

For this clone: Its antigen is still unknown.

Study-wide conclusions, independent of this receptor: An association between a missense DCLRE1C variant and V-gene and J-gene trimming of TCR beta chains was found in a later genetic analysis and replicated in an independent cohort. Only TCR beta chains were sequenced in this cohort, and the absence of alpha or paired-chain data limited detectable features. A later genetic analysis reported fewer N-insertions in productive TCRs among donors in an Asian-associated ancestry cluster than the roughly 670-donor mean. Most TCR sequences were seen in very few donors, while some public TCRs were found in many individuals. In a later analysis, HLA-associated TCR beta chains were found to be more clonally expanded and to have lower generation probabilities than equally common non-associated chains. When HLA alleles, especially DR and DQ, strongly co-occurred, TCR associations were difficult to assign to individual alleles. Broadly in line with IMGT annotations, most TCR beta V segments showed up in productive rearrangements about 87% or about 30% of the time in an earlier analysis of several hundred of the donors. Because HLA typing was unavailable for some donors at each locus, only the typed subset was used in association tests. Sequencing depth was assumed to be roughly uniform across donors in the presence/absence analyses, though that assumption may not hold. Correlated functional status among segregating V segments might reflect linkage disequilibrium, but an unknown experimental factor could not be ruled out. Cytomegalovirus status was reported to be diagnosed by the classifier with high specificity and sensitivity in both the original and validation cohorts. Several of the top co-occurrence clusters appeared to be linked to parvovirus B19, influenza, CMV and Epstein-Barr virus, according to a later analysis. In the study, roughly 160 TCR beta chains were listed as associated with cytomegalovirus. The authors suggested that the approach could potentially be generalized to other disease states and immunological phenotypes. For the cohort, immune exposure information was limited to CMV serostatus. A later analysis found that most CMV-associated TCR beta chains appeared HLA-restricted, with HLA associations seemingly driven largely by CMV exposure. In a later analysis, TCR association rates were found to vary across HLA loci, with the most associated TCRs seen for DRB1 alleles and the fewest for HLA-C alleles. A cluster of highly shared sequence variants was judged likely to represent a technical artifact of the sequencing pipeline. Specific HLA alleles were associated with about 17,000 TCR beta sequences at a false discovery rate of 0.05 in a later analysis. Three of the identified cytomegalovirus-associated TCR beta chains were confirmed in vitro to be specific for cytomegalovirus antigens. About 15 rarely observed V segments, including chromosome 9 orphons, were excluded from the earlier analysis of a few hundred of the donors because counts were too low. A further reported finding was that TCR beta sequences accurately predicted the HLA-A and HLA-B alleles for most subjects in the first cohort.

The library was made by the immunoSEQ multiplex PCR assay. For the multiplex PCR, a mixture combining 60 forward primers for TCR Vbeta segments and 13 reverse primers for TCR Jbeta segments was used. The CDR3 region of rearranged TCR beta genes was amplified from genomic DNA with a multiplex PCR assay. On the Illumina HiSeq System, the amplified TCR beta libraries were sequenced as 87-base-pair reads. From the authors' description of their analysis: A later analysis counted 75 million to 100 million unique TCR beta chains across the 666 repertoires, and 9 million to 14 million of these chains were shared by at least two donors. A nearest-neighbor algorithm error-corrected the raw reads and collapsed the reads into unique sequences, merging closely related sequences to remove PCR and sequencing errors. Alignment of CDR3 sequences to IMGT reference sequences was used to assign V, D and J gene segments. Each retained sequence needed at least a six-nucleotide match to both a V gene segment and a J gene segment. Rearrangements were classified as productive when the CDR3 lacked stop codons and remained in frame with V and J, and all other rearrangements were classified as non-productive. Following IMGT convention, CDR3 was defined as the stretch from the second conserved V-encoded cysteine up to the conserved J-encoded phenylalanine. The earlier analysis of about 500 of the donors excluded sequences that lacked an unambiguous match to a single V gene segment. In an earlier analysis of almost 600 of the donors, a V segment was called functional when productive rearrangements were above 56.7%, and segregating when the standard deviation between donors exceeded 5%. A statistical classification framework was built for diagnosing cytomegalovirus status from the catalog of TCR beta chain sequences. A later analysis assigned V and J genes by comparing TCR nucleotide sequences with IMGT/GENE-DB human TR gene sequences. Using the TCRdist pipeline, a later analysis assigned CDR3 sequences along with most-parsimonious VDJ recombination scenarios. In a later analysis, each TCR beta chain was defined by its CDR3 amino acid sequence together with its V-gene family, and reads lacking a unique V-gene family were excluded. In a later analysis, around 600 highly shared, low-generation-probability nucleotide sequences were removed to address suspected cross-contamination and a sequencing artifact. In a later analysis, a clonal expansion index for each public chain was calculated from normalized within-repertoire ranks of inferred template counts. Generation probabilities in a later analysis came from a VDJ recombination model fitted to out-of-frame rearrangements, and those results were checked against IGoR. Hypergeometric tests were used in a later analysis to score TCR-TCR, TCR-HLA and TCR-CMV co-occurrence, with a repertoire-size bias correction applied to the TCR pairs. To estimate false discovery rates, a later analysis permuted the HLA or CMV assignments 20 times. In a later analysis, co-occurring TCRs were grouped using DBSCAN, with TCRdist sequence similarity added in when clustering inside HLA-allele-positive subsets. For co-occurrence clustering, repertoires with fewer than 30,000 or more than 120,000 public chains were excluded, along with five repertoires with anomalous nucleotide sharing. TCRdb retrieved this table from immuneACCESS and kept in-frame rearrangements only. Not all clones are present; in checked studies, unresolved V genes account for under half, and no reason is known for the remainder. The V and J calls and clone size are taken from that table; D and trimming were inferred from the DNA. The sample table records 60,000 to 100,000 clones. The ten largest clonotypes hold approximately 4.6% of the sample.

In total, 666 healthy bone marrow donors made up the cohort. At the time of sampling, every cohort member was nominally healthy, though immune exposures that went unrecorded were likely present. The donor was CMV seronegative and was included in the group of about 400 seronegative cohort members. Every donor gave a peripheral blood sample, and the peripheral blood mononuclear cells from that sample were used for TCR beta sequencing. The Qiagen DNeasy Blood Extraction Kit was used to extract genomic DNA from the blood cell samples. Sequencing was done on a sample of PBMCs. The TCR originated in a man aged 30-40 years in good health and CMV-seronegative.

The sequence in DNA is TGTGCCACCAGCAGCCGGACAGGGGGCAATGAAAAACTGTTTTTT. It specifies CATSSRTGGNEKLFF. The chain links TRBV15 with TRBJ1-4; 11 central nucleotides agree with TRBD1. CDR1 and CDR2 were assigned from the germline V gene (reference sequence) as LNHNV and YYDKDF. Trimming removed 3 bases from V and 5 bases from J; the gene matches leave 2 bases unexplained. The CDR3 runs 15 residues from the cysteine to the phenylalanine. Here the CDR3 DNA is all that survives: 45 bases in frame from base 1.